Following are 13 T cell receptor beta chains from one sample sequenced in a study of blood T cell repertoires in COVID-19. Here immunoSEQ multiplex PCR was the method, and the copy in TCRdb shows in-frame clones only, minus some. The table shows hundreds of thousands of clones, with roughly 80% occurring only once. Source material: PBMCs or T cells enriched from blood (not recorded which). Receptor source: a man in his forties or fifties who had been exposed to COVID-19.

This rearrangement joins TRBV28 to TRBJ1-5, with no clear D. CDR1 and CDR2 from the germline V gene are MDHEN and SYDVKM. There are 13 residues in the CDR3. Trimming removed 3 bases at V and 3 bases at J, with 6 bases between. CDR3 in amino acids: CASSFTYNQPQHF. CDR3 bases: TGTGCCAGCAGTTTCACCTACAATCAGCCCCAGCATTTT.

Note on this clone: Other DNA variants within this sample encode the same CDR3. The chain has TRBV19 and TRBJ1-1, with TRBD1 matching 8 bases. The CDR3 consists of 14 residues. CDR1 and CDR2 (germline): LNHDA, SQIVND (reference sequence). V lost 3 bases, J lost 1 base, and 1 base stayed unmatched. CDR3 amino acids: CASSIQGANTEAFF. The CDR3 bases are TGTGCCAGTAGTATCCAGGGGGCGAACACTGAAGCTTTCTTT.

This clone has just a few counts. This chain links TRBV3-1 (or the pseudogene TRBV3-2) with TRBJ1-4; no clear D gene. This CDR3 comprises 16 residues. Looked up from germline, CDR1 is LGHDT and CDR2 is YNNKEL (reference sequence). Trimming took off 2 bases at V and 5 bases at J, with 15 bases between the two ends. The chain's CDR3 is CASSQPSTKRNEKLFF. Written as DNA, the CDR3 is TGTGCCAGCAGCCAACCATCTACAAAGCGGAATGAAAAACTGTTTTTT.

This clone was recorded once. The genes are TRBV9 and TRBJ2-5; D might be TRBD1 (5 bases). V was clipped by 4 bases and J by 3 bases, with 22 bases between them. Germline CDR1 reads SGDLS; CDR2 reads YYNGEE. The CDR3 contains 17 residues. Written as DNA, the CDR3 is TGTGCCAGCAGCATCCACCCCATGACCCCGGACAAAGAGACCCAGTACTTC. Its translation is CASSIHPMTPDKETQYF.

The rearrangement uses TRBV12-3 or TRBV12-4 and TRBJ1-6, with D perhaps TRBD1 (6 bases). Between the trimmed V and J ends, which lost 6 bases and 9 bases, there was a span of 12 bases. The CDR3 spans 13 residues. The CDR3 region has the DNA TGTGCCAGCAGACAGGGAACGGGTTCACCCCTCCACTTT. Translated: CASRQGTGSPLHF.

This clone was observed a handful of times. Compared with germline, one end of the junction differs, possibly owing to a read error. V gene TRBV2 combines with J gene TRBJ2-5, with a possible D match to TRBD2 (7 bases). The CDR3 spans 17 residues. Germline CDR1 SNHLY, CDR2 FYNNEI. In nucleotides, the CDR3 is TGTGCCCGCAGGGACGGGGGGAGCCGAAGAGGGGGAGAGACCCAGTACTTC. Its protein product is CARRDGGSRRGGETQYF.

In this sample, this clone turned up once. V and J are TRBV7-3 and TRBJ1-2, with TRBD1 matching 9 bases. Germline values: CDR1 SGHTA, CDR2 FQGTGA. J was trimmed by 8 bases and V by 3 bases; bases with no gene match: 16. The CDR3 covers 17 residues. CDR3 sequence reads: CASSFRLGSTGGEGYTF. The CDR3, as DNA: TGTGCCAGCAGCTTCAGGCTCGGGTCTACAGGGGGCGAAGGCTACACCTTC.

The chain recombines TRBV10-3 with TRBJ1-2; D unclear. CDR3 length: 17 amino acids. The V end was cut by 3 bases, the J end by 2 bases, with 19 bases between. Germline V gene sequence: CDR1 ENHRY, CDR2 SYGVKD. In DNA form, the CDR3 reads TGTGCCATCAGTGATCTGAAAAAACTAGGGCAGAACTATGGCTACACCTTC. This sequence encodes CAISDLKKLGQNYGYTF.

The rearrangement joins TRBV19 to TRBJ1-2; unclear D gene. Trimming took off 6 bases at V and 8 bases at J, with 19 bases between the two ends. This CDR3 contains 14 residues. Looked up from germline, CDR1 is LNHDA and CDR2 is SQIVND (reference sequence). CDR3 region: CASSRSGIAVGYTF. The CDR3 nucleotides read TGTGCCAGTAGCAGAAGTGGAATTGCGGTGGGCTACACCTTC.

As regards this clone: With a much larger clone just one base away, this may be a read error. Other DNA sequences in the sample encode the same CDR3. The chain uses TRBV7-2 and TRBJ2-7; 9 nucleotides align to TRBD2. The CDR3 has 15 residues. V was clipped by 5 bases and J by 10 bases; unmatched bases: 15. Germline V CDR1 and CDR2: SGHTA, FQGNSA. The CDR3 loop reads CASSPQSTSGPLQYF. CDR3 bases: TGTGCCAGCAGCCCTCAATCCACTAGCGGGCCCCTTCAGTACTTC.

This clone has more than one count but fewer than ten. Here the CDR3 reads CASSQGQGADTQYF. DNA for the CDR3: TGCGCCAGCAGCCAGGGACAGGGGGCAGATACGCAGTATTTT. V gene TRBV5-1 combines with J gene TRBJ2-3; 11 bases are shared with TRBD1. Germline CDR1 and CDR2: SGHRS and YFSETQ. Germline trimming cut 4 bases from V and 4 bases from J; bases unmatched to any gene: 2. This CDR3 spans 14 amino acids. Complete variable domain (other parts from reference TRBV5-1 and TRBJ2-3): KAGVTQTPRYLIKTRGQQVTLSCSPISGHRSVSWYQQTPGQGLQFLFEYFSETQRNKGNFPGRFSGRQFSNSRSEMNVSTLELGDSALYLCASSQGQGADTQYFGPGTRLTVL.

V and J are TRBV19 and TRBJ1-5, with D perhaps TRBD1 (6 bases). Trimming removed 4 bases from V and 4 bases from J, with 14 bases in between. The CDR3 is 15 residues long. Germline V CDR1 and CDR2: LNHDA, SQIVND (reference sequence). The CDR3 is CASSTGQLVNQPQHF. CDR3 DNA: TGTGCCAGTAGTACTGGACAGTTGGTTAATCAGCCCCAGCATTTT.

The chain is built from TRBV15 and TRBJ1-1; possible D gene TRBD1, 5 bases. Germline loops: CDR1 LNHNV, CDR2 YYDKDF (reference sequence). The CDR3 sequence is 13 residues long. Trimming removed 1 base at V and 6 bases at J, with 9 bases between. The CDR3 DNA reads TGTGCCACCAGCAGAGTGGCAGGGTCTGAAGCTTTCTTT. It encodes CATSRVAGSEAFF.